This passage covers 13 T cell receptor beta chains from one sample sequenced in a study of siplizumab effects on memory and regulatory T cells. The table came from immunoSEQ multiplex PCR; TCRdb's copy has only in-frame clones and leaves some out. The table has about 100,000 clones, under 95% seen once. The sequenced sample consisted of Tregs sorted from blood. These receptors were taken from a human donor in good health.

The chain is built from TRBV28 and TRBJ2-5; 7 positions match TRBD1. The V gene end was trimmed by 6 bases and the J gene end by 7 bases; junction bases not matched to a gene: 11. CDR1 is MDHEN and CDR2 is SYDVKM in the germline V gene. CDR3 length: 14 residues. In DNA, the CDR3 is TGTGCCAGCAGCCCGGGACAGTACCCCGGGACCCAGTACTTC. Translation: CASSPGQYPGTQYF.

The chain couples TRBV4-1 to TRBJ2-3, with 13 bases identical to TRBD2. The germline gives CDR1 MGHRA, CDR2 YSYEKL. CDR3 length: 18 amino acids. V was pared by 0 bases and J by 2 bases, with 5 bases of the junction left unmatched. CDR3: CASSQERGLAGHTDTQYF. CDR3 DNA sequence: TGCGCCAGCAGCCAAGAACGGGGACTAGCGGGGCACACAGATACGCAGTATTTT.

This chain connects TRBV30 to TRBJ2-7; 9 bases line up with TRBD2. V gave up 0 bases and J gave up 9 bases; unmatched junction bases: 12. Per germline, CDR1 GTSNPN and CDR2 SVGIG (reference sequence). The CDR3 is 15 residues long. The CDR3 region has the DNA TGTGCCTGGAGTGTACGGGGGCTAGCGGGACTAGGGCAGTACTTC. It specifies CAWSVRGLAGLGQYF.

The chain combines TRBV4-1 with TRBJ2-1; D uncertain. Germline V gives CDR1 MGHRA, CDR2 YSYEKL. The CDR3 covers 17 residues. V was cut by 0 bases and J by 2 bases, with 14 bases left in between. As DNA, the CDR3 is TGCGCCAGCAGCCAAGATATCGGTTCCGGCCCCTACAATGAGCAGTTCTTC. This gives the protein CASSQDIGSGPYNEQFF.

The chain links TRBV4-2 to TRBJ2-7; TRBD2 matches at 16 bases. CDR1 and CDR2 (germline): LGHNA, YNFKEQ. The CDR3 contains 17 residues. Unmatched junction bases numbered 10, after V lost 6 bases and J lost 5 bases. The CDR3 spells CASSRGGLAGGNHEQYF. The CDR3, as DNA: TGTGCCAGCAGTCGAGGGGGACTAGCGGGAGGGAACCACGAGCAGTACTTC.

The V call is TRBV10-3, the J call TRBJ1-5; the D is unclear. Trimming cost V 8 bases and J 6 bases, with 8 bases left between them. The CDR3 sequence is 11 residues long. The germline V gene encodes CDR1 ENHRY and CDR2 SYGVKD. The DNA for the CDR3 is TGTGCCATCGGCCTGGGTCAGCCCCAGCATTTT. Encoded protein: CAIGLGQPQHF.

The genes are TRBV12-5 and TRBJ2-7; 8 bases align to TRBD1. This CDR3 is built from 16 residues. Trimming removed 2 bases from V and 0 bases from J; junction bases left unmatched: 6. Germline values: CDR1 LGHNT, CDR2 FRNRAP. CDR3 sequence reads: CASGLSRTGRSYEQYF. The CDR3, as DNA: TGTGCTAGTGGTTTGTCCCGGACAGGGCGCTCCTACGAGCAGTACTTC.

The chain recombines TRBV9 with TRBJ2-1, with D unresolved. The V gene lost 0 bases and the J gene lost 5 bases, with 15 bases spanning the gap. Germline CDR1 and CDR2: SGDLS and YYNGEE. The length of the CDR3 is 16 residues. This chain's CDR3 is CASSVELGITHNEQFF. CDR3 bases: TGTGCCAGCAGCGTAGAGCTAGGGATCACCCACAATGAGCAGTTCTTC. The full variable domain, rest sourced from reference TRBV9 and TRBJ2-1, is DSGVTQTPKHLITATGQRVTLRCSPRSGDLSVYWYQQSLDQGLQFLIQYYNGEERAKGNILERFSAQQFPDLHSELNLSSLELGDSALYFCASSVELGITHNEQFFGPGTRLTVL.

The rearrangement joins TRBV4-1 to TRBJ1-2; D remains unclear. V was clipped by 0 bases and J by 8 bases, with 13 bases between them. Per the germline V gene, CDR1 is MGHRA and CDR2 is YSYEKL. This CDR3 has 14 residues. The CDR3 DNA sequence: TGCGCCAGCAGCCAAGATATGGGGTATGGAGGCTACACCTTC. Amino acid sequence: CASSQDMGYGGYTF.

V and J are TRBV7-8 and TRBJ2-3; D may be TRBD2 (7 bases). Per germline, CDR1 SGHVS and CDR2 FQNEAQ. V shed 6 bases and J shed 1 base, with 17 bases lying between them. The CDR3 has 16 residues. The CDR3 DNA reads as TGTGCCAGCAGGGGGGGGCGCGGGAGCGGCACAGATACGCAGTATTTT. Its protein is CASRGGRGSGTDTQYF.

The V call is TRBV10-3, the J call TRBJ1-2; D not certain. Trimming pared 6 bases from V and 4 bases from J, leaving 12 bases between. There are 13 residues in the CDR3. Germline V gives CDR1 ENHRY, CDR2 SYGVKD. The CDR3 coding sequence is TGTGCCATCAGCGCCACGGACGGCTATGGCTACACCTTC. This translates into CAISATDGYGYTF.

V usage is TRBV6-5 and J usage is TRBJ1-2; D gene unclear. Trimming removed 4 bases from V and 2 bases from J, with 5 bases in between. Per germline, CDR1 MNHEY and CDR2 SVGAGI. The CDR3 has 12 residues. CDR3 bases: TGTGCCAGCAGTTCGCGAAACTATGGCTACACCTTC. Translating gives CASSSRNYGYTF.

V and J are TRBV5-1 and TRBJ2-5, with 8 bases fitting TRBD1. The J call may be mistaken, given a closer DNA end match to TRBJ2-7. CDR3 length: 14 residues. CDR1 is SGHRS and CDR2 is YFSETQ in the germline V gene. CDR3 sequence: CASSPTGVKHEQYF. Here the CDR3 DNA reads TGCGCCAGCAGCCCGACAGGGGTCAAGCACGAGCAGTACTTC.